A single T cell receptor beta chain is shown here with its context. The antigen is unknown. Germline V gene data show CDR1 as SEHNR and CDR2 as FQNEAQ (reference sequence). V trimming: 0 bases; J trimming: 0 bases; junction bases outside the gene matches: 6. The CDR3 consists of 17 residues. These data belong to a study of breast tumors, draining lymph nodes, adjacent tissues. Broader study findings: Tumors had less TCR diversity than lymph nodes, more than nontumor tissue.

Each CDR3 protein is one row after TCRdb ran MiXCR on the multiplex PCR reads. The top ten hold about 2.4% of the sample, which has approximately 130,000 distinct CDR3 sequences, more than 20% seen once. The lymph nodes were axillary draining lymph nodes from breast cancer patients. The material sequenced was axillary lymph node tissue. The sequence came from a female donor with breast cancer. Some clones in this sample may be carry-over from other donors' samples. The chain has TRBV7-9 and TRBJ2-3, with TRBD2 matching over 7 bases. CDR3 bases: TGTGCCAGCAGCTTAGCCGGGCTAGCGGAAAGCACAGATACGCAGTATTTT. Encoded protein: CASSLAGLAESTDTQYF.